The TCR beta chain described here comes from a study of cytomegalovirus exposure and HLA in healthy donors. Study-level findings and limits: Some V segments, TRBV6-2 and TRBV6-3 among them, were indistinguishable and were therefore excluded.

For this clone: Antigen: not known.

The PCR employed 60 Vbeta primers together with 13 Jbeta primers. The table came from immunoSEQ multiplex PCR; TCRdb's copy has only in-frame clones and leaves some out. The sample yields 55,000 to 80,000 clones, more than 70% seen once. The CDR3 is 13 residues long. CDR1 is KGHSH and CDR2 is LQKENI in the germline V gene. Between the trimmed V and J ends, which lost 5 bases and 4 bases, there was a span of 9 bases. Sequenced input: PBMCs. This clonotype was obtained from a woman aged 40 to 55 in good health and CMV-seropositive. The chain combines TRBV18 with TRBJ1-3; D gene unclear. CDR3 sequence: CASSEGIGNTIYF. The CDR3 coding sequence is TGTGCCAGCTCAGAGGGAATCGGAAACACCATATATTTT.